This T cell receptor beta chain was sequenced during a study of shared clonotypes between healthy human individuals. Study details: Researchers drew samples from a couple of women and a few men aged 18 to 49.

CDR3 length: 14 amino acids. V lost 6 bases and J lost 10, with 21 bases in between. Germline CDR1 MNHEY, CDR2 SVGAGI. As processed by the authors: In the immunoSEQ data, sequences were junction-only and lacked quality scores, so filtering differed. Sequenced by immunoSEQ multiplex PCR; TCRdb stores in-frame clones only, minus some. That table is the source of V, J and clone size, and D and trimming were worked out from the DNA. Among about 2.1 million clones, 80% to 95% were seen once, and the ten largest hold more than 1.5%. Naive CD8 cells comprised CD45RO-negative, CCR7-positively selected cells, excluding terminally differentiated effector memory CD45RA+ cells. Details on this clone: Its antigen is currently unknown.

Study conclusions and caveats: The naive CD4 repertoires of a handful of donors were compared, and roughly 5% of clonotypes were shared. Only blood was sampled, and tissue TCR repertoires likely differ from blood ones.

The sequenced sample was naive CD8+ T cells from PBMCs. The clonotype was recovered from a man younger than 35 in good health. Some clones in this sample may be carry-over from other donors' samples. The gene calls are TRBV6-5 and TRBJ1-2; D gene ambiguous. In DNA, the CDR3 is TGTGCCAGCAGCATCGAGATTTCCGGGCCGTTCTACACCTTC. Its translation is CASSIEISGPFYTF.